A single sample gave rise to the 13 T cell receptor beta chains below, sequenced in a study of spatial heterogeneity in lung cancer. One entry per CDR3 protein, called by TCRdb with MiXCR from the 5' RACE reads. The sample holds over 50,000 distinct CDR3 sequences, 7.5% to 9% seen once. Time point: sample taken at primary tumor resection. The sequenced material consisted of unsorted whole RNA from tumor, nontumor lung or frozen PBMC. The specimen comprised PBMCs, sampled at surgery. Receptor source: a female donor with early-stage non-small cell lung cancer.

This clonotype was seen a few times. The rearrangement uses TRBV10-1 and TRBJ1-4, with unresolved D. Trimming cost V 3 bases and J 2 bases, with 13 bases left between them. The CDR3 has 16 residues. In germline, CDR1 is WNHNN, CDR2 SYGVQD (reference sequence). In DNA form, the CDR3 reads TGCGCCAGCAGTGAATTGAGGCCGGGGACTAATGAAAAACTGTTTTTT. Encoded protein: CASSELRPGTNEKLFF.

This clonotype has a handful of counts. The genes are TRBV20-1 and TRBJ2-1; D not resolved. Germline CDR1 reads DFQATT; CDR2 reads SNEGSKA (reference sequence). The CDR3 contains 18 residues. Between the trimmed V and J ends, which lost 1 base and 4 bases, there was a span of 23 bases. Here the CDR3 reads CSARVGIDPRFTYNEQFF. In DNA, the CDR3 is TGCAGTGCTAGAGTTGGGATAGACCCCCGGTTTACATACAATGAGCAGTTCTTC.

This clonotype showed up just a few times. This sequence joins TRBV3-1 and TRBJ1-2, with D possibly TRBD1 on 6 matching bases. The germline CDR1 and CDR2 sequences are LGHDT and YNNKEL (reference sequence). V was shortened by 4 bases and J by 0 bases, with 6 bases between the two germline ends. CDR3 size: 13 residues. DNA for the CDR3: TGTGCCAGCAGCCGGACAGCTAACTATGGCTACACCTTC. Protein: CASSRTANYGYTF.

There are a few counts of this clonotype. This chain joins TRBV18 and TRBJ2-7, with 8 bases that match TRBD2. CDR1 is KGHSH and CDR2 is LQKENI in the germline V gene. The trim removed 3 bases at V and 4 bases at J, leaving 5 bases unmatched. The CDR3 runs 14 residues. In DNA form, the CDR3 reads TGTGCCAGCTCACCCCCAGCGGGAGATTACGAGCAGTACTTC. This sequence encodes CASSPPAGDYEQYF.

V usage is TRBV29-1 and J usage is TRBJ2-4; D is unresolved. Per germline, CDR1 SQVTM and CDR2 ANQGSEA. The CDR3 spans 16 residues. The V gene lost 1 base and the J gene lost 0 bases, with 13 bases spanning the gap. The CDR3 DNA reads as TGCAGCGTTGAAGCCCTTCAGGTTTTAGCCAAAAACATTCAGTACTTC. This gives the protein CSVEALQVLAKNIQYF.

This clonotype showed up just a few times. The chain recombines TRBV20-1 with TRBJ2-2; perhaps TRBD2 as D (6 bases). V was trimmed by 5 bases and J by 3 bases, leaving 13 bases between them. Germline values: CDR1 DFQATT, CDR2 SNEGSKA (reference sequence). There are 14 residues in the CDR3. The CDR3 loop is CSAGRGADTGELFF. CDR3 coding DNA: TGCAGTGCTGGGCGGGGAGCTGACACCGGGGAGCTGTTTTTT.

This clonotype was seen a few times. The chain carries TRBV20-1 and TRBJ2-7, with TRBD2 matching 9 bases. The CDR3 covers 13 residues. Germline V CDR1 and CDR2: DFQATT, SNEGSKA (reference sequence). V shed 1 base and J 6 bases; nucleotides not matched to a gene: 4. The CDR3 loop reads CSARGGRASEQYF. DNA for the CDR3: TGCAGTGCTAGAGGCGGGAGGGCCTCCGAGCAGTACTTC.

This clonotype was seen a handful of times. The chain uses TRBV9 and TRBJ1-5; D perhaps matches TRBD1 (6 bases). V was cut by 0 bases and J by 8 bases, with 18 bases left in between. This CDR3 is built from 16 residues. The germline CDR1 and CDR2 sequences are SGDLS and YYNGEE. The CDR3 spells CASSVGIRGPPEPQHF. The CDR3 DNA sequence: TGTGCCAGCAGCGTAGGGATCAGGGGCCCCCCAGAGCCCCAGCATTTT.

This clonotype has ten or more counts. The chain is built from TRBV11-3 and TRBJ1-1; 11 bases fit TRBD1. V lost 2 bases to trimming and J lost 5 bases; unmatched junction nucleotides: 4. Germline assignment: CDR1 SGHNT and CDR2 YENEEA. This CDR3 is built from 15 residues. For the CDR3, the DNA is TGTGCCAGCAGCTTATCTGGGACAGGGGGGACTGAAGCTTTCTTT. It encodes CASSLSGTGGTEAFF.

Many counts were recorded for this clonotype. This chain connects TRBV5-4 to TRBJ2-2; TRBD2 aligns across 12 bases. The CDR3 loop spans 17 amino acids. The germline V gene has CDR1 SGHNT and CDR2 YYREEE (reference sequence). The V segment lost 4 bases and the J segment 6 bases; nucleotides outside the gene matches: 10. Here the CDR3 reads CASSGSGTSGLPGELFF. The CDR3, as DNA: TGTGCCAGCAGCGGCTCCGGGACTAGCGGGTTGCCCGGGGAGCTGTTTTTT. The whole variable domain, filled in from reference TRBV5-4 and TRBJ2-2, reads ETGVTQSPTHLIKTRGQQVTLRCSSQSGHNTVSWYQQALGQGPQFIFQYYREEENGRGNFPPRFSGLQFPNYSSELNVNALELDDSALYLCASSGSGTSGLPGELFFGEGSRLTVL.

In its sample, this clonotype was seen many times. This chain connects TRBV28 to TRBJ1-6, with no clear D. V was pared by 0 bases and J by 2 bases, with 14 bases between. The CDR3 has 18 residues. Germline V gene lookup returns CDR1 MDHEN and CDR2 SYDVKM. CDR3 amino acids: CASSLWVSVEPYNSPLHF. Written as DNA, the CDR3 is TGTGCCAGCAGTTTATGGGTATCCGTGGAACCCTATAATTCACCCCTCCACTTT.

This chain connects TRBV29-1 to TRBJ2-7, with TRBD2 matching over 16 bases. The CDR3 loop spans 19 amino acids. The V gene end was trimmed by 3 bases and the J gene end by 4 bases; junction bases not matched to a gene: 15. Germline V gives CDR1 SQVTM, CDR2 ANQGSEA. CDR3 nucleotides: TGCAGCGTTGAGCCCGGGGCCGGGACTAGCGGGAGGGGGCCATACGAGCAGTACTTC. It is translated as CSVEPGAGTSGRGPYEQYF.

DNA of the CDR3: TGTGCCAGCAGCGTAGGTAGGGGAAAAGACGAGCAGTACTTC. It yields the protein CASSVGRGKDEQYF. V and J are TRBV9 and TRBJ2-7, with D possibly being TRBD1 (5 bases). Germline CDR1 and CDR2: SGDLS and YYNGEE. Trimming stripped 0 bases from V and 5 bases from J, with 12 bases between. CDR3 length equals 14 residues.